Each of the 5 T cell receptor beta chains below was sequenced from the same sample in a study of CD8+ T cells in alopecia areata. Specified treatment: oral pan-JAK inhibitor, 5-10 mg twice daily. RNA was isolated and reverse transcribed to cDNA, the sequencing template. Sequencing used immunoSEQ multiplex PCR; TCRdb keeps in-frame clones, though not all of them. The sample holds about 210,000 clones, roughly 56% seen once. The sequencing used CD4+ T cells sorted from blood, collected at week 4, from a patient treated with tofacitinib. These TCRs come from a human donor with alopecia areata.

The chain joins TRBV4-3 to TRBJ2-7; D perhaps matches TRBD2 (6 bases). V lost 3 bases to trimming and J lost 7 bases, with 13 bases between them. The germline V gene has CDR1 LGHNA and CDR2 YSLEER. There are 13 residues in the CDR3. Written as DNA, the CDR3 is TGCGCCAGCAGCCAGGACCCTCGGGGGGAGCAGTACTTC. Amino acid sequence: CASSQDPRGEQYF.

This clone was seen a few times. CDR3 nucleotide sequence: TGTGCCAGCAGCTACCAGACAGGGTCCTACGAGCAGTACTTC. It is translated as CASSYQTGSYEQYF. The chain combines TRBV7-2 with TRBJ2-7, with 7 bases that match TRBD1. The CDR3 spans 14 residues. J was trimmed by 1 base and V by 4 bases; bases with no gene match: 4. Germline V lookup: CDR1 SGHTA, CDR2 FQGNSA. Variable domain in full (rest from reference TRBV7-2 and TRBJ2-7): GAGVSQSPSNKVTEKGKDVELRCDPISGHTALYWYRQSLGQGLEFLIYFQGNSAPDKSGLPSDRFSAERTGGSVSTLTIQRTQQEDSAVYLCASSYQTGSYEQYFGPGTRLTVT.

V gene TRBV15 combines with J gene TRBJ2-5; 10 bases match TRBD1. The CDR3 runs 16 residues. In germline, CDR1 is LNHNV, CDR2 YYDKDF (reference sequence). With 4 bases clipped from V and 5 bases from J, the junction kept 10 bases outside the gene matches. CDR3 residues: CATSTPRQGAGETQYF. The DNA of the CDR3 is TGTGCCACCAGCACCCCACGACAGGGGGCTGGGGAGACCCAGTACTTC.

This chain links TRBV29-1 with TRBJ2-5; 9 bases line up with TRBD1. From germline, CDR1 is SQVTM and CDR2 ANQGSEA. This CDR3 has 14 residues. J lost 2 bases, V lost 8 bases, and 9 bases had no gene match. The CDR3 nucleotides read TGCAGCTTCGCCCGAGGGACAGGGCAAGAGACCCAGTACTTC. Protein sequence: CSFARGTGQETQYF. Complete variable domain (other parts from reference TRBV29-1 and TRBJ2-5): SAVISQKPSRDICQRGTSLTIQCQVDSQVTMMFWYRQQPGQSLTLIATANQGSEATYESGFVIDKFPISRPNLTFSTLTVSNMSPEDSSIYLCSFARGTGQETQYFGPGTRLLVL.

Comment on this clone: At one end the junction does not follow the germline gene, possibly because of a read error. Different DNA sequences within this sample yield the same CDR3. The V and J genes are TRBV5-1 and TRBJ1-6, with TRBD1 matching 7 bases. Germline lookup yields CDR1 SGHRS and CDR2 YFSETQ. CDR3 size: 14 residues. As DNA, the CDR3 is TGCGCCAGCAGCCCCGGACAGGTGAATTCTCCCCTCCACTTT. Its translation is CASSPGQVNSPLHF.